The clone carrying this T cell receptor (beta chain) was observed once. Per the germline V gene, CDR1 is SGDLS and CDR2 is YYNGEE. The CDR3 covers 14 residues. Trimming shortened V by 3 bases and J by 4 bases, and 12 bases separated the two germline ends. Original data processing: Nucleated cell counts were estimated from reference gene primer amplification. Profiled with immunoSEQ multiplex PCR; TCRdb holds only in-frame clones, not every one. The V and J calls and clone size were taken over from that table, and D and trimming were inferred from the DNA. The sample consists of roughly 280,000 clones, around nine tenths of them appearing once. These data are taken from a study of blood T cell repertoires in COVID-19. Study at large: Specimens from acute and convalescent COVID-19 originated in the United States, Italy and Spain. Nucleic acid was either cDNA or gDNA, and it came from T cells, B-cell-depleted T cells, or PBMCs.

Sequencing was carried out using peripheral blood. The sequence derives from a man aged 40-55 years with active or convalescent COVID-19. This chain links TRBV9 with TRBJ2-3, with a weak D call TRBD2 (6 bases). CDR3 nucleotides: TGTGCCAGCAGCGCGTCTCTAGCGCCAGATACGCAGTATTTT. This codes for CASSASLAPDTQYF.